The clone carrying this T cell receptor (beta chain) was recorded at least ten times. From RNA transcripts, TCR beta CDR3 regions were amplified. First-round RT-PCR with HTBI primers amplified the TCR CDR3 region. TCRdb redid the calling of the multiplex PCR reads with MiXCR, one entry per CDR3 protein. The sample has roughly 530,000 distinct CDR3 sequences, under 20% seen once. These data come from a study of T cells in Graves' hyperthyroidism and ophthalmopathy. The CDR3 consists of 12 residues. Trimming pared 6 bases from V and 4 bases from J, leaving 9 bases between. Germline V gene data show CDR1 as MNHNS and CDR2 as SASEGT.

The receptor was derived from a woman younger than 35 with Graves' ophthalmopathy. The rearrangement uses TRBV6-1 and TRBJ1-1; D gene ambiguous. Sequencing was done on a sample of blood. The CDR3 loop reads CASRETGTEAFF. The CDR3 DNA follows: TGTGCCAGCAGGGAGACCGGCACTGAAGCTTTCTTT.